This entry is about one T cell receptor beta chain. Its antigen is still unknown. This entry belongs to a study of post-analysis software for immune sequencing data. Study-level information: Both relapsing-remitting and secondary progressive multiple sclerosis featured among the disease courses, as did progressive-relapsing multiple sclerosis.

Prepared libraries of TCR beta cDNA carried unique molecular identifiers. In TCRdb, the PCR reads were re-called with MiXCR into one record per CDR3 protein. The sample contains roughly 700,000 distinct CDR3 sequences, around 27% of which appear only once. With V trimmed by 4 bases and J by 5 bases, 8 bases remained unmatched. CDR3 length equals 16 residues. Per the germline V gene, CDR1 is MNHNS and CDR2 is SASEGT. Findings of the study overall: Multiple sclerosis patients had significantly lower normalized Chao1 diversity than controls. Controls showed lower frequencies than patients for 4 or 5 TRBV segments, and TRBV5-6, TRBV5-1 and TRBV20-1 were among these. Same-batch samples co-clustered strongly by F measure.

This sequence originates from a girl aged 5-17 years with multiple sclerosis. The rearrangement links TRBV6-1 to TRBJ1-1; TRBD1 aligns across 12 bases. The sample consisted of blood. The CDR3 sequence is CASSGDRGRFPTEAFF. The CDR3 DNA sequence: TGTGCCAGCAGTGGGGACAGGGGGCGCTTCCCGACTGAAGCTTTCTTT.